The 22 T cell receptor beta chains below come from one sample, sequenced in a study of T cells after yellow fever vaccination. TCRdb re-analysed the 5' RACE reads in MiXCR, keeping a single row per CDR3 protein. This table holds approximately 240,000 distinct CDR3 sequences, 3.6% found once. The sample consisted of PBMCs, taken 15 days after the yellow fever booster vaccination. The receptor set was obtained from a man in his late teens or twenties who received the YFV17D yellow fever vaccine.

This clonotype was observed at least ten times. This sequence joins TRBV4-1 and TRBJ1-2; 10 bases line up with TRBD1. The CDR3 sequence is 17 residues long. Losses at the gene ends were 1 base for V and 6 bases for J; bases not matched to a gene: 11. Germline V gives CDR1 MGHRA, CDR2 YSYEKL. The DNA for the CDR3 is TGCGCCAGCAGCCAAGTCTTTCCTAGGACAGGGGGGGATGGCTACACCTTC. Protein: CASSQVFPRTGGDGYTF.

This clonotype has ten or more counts. The chain is built from TRBV7-9 and TRBJ1-1, with TRBD1 matching over 10 bases. The V segment lost 5 bases and the J segment 1 base; nucleotides outside the gene matches: 7. Per the germline V gene, CDR1 is SEHNR and CDR2 is FQNEAQ (reference sequence). The CDR3 is 16 residues long. The DNA of the CDR3 is TGTGCCAGCAGCCTAGACAGGGGGCAGGGGAACACTGAAGCTTTCTTT. Protein sequence: CASSLDRGQGNTEAFF.

This clonotype was seen at least ten times. This chain joins TRBV2 and TRBJ2-7; 12 bases are a match to TRBD2. This CDR3 is built from 17 residues. V shed 2 bases, J shed 0 bases, and the junction held 5 bases outside the gene matches. Germline loops: CDR1 SNHLY, CDR2 FYNNEI. The CDR3: CASSERLAGGSSYEQYV. Here the CDR3 DNA reads TGTGCCAGCAGTGAAAGGCTAGCGGGGGGGAGCTCCTACGAGCAGTACGTC.

This clonotype was detected ten times or more. The chain recombines TRBV4-2 with TRBJ1-2, with 11 positions matching TRBD1. The V gene's germline CDR1 is LGHNA and CDR2 YNFKEQ. The CDR3 runs 16 residues. The ends lost 1 base at V and 5 bases at J; junction bases unmatched: 6. The CDR3 DNA is TGTGCCAGCAGCCAAGTGATCGGACAGGGGGCGTATGGCTACACCTTC. Residues: CASSQVIGQGAYGYTF.

This clonotype came up many times. The chain employs TRBV5-1 and TRBJ1-1; a possible D gene is TRBD1 (6 bases). The CDR3 runs to 13 residues. Trimming cost V 0 bases and J 8 bases, with 11 bases left between them. Germline lookup yields CDR1 SGHRS and CDR2 YFSETQ. The CDR3 loop reads CASSLAGTLEAFF. The CDR3 DNA is TGCGCCAGCAGCTTGGCCGGGACATTAGAAGCTTTCTTT.

At least ten counts were recorded for this clonotype. The chain is built from TRBV12-3 or TRBV12-4 and TRBJ2-5; 8 positions agree with TRBD1. The CDR3 is 15 amino acids. Trimming cost V 5 bases and J 5 bases; bases outside gene matches: 10. CDR3 bases: TGTGCCAGCAGTCAGATACAGGGGGACGGGGAGACCCAGTACTTC. This gives the protein CASSQIQGDGETQYF.

In this sample, this clonotype turned up many times. The chain combines TRBV4-1 with TRBJ1-5; D gene uncertain. Deletions cut 0 bases from V and 4 bases from J, with 13 bases between. This CDR3 spans 16 amino acids. The germline gives CDR1 MGHRA, CDR2 YSYEKL. CDR3 sequence: CASSQDPWVTNQPQHF. The CDR3 coding sequence is TGCGCCAGCAGCCAAGACCCTTGGGTTACTAATCAGCCCCAGCATTTT.

This clonotype was seen many times. The CDR3 sequence: CASSLGLAADTQYF. The CDR3 bases are TGTGCCAGCAGTTTAGGACTAGCTGCAGATACGCAGTATTTT. The V gene is TRBV12-3 or TRBV12-4, the J gene TRBJ2-3, with TRBD2 identical over 7 bases. This CDR3 spans 14 amino acids. The V and J ends lost 1 base and 4 bases, in that order; junction bases with no gene match: 2.

This clonotype was picked up many times. The rearrangement joins TRBV7-2 to TRBJ2-1; 10 positions match TRBD2. CDR3 length: 15 amino acids. Germline V gene sequence: CDR1 SGHTA, CDR2 FQGNSA. Trimming removed 5 bases from V and 9 bases from J; junction bases left unmatched: 10. The CDR3, as DNA: TGTGCCAGCAGCATTAGCGGGGGGATCCGTCCTGAGCAGTTCTTC. It yields the protein CASSISGGIRPEQFF.

This clonotype was found many times. The rearrangement joins TRBV7-9 to TRBJ1-1; the match to TRBD1 covers 8 bases. Unmatched junction bases numbered 7, after V lost 6 bases and J lost 4 bases. CDR3 length: 14 residues. CDR1 is SEHNR and CDR2 is FQNEAQ in the germline V gene (reference sequence). The CDR3 region has the DNA TGTGCCAGCAGGGAGACAGGGGAGGGCACTGAAGCTTTCTTT. Translating it yields CASRETGEGTEAFF. Based on the CDR3 plus reference TRBV7-9 and TRBJ1-1, the full variable domain is DTGVSQNPRHKITKRGQNVTFRCDPISEHNRLYWYRQTLGQGPEFLTYFQNEAQLEKSRLLSDRFSAERPKGSFSTLEIQRTEQGDSAMYLCASRETGEGTEAFFGQGTRLTVV.

The table lists this clonotype with many counts. The gene calls are TRBV29-1 and TRBJ2-3, with 14 positions matching TRBD2. The germline V gene encodes CDR1 SQVTM and CDR2 ANQGSEA. This CDR3 region has 14 residues. Losses at the gene ends were 4 bases for V and 6 bases for J; bases not matched to a gene: 3. The CDR3 DNA reads as TGCAGCGTTGTAGGACTAGCGGGGGGCGATACGCAGTATTTT. Translated, it gives CSVVGLAGGDTQYF.

The chain employs TRBV7-2 and TRBJ2-7; D is uncertain. CDR3 length equals 13 residues. The V gene lost 3 bases and the J gene lost 2 bases, with 8 bases spanning the gap. Germline V lookup: CDR1 SGHTA, CDR2 FQGNSA. The CDR3 loop is CASSFGGTYEQYV. In nucleotides, the CDR3 is TGTGCCAGCAGCTTTGGCGGTACCTACGAGCAGTACGTC.

This clonotype came up many times. The chain has TRBV10-3 and TRBJ1-1; D gene uncertain. CDR1 and CDR2 (germline): ENHRY, SYGVKD. The CDR3 length is 13 residues. Trimming removed 6 bases from V and 10 bases from J, with 18 bases in between. CDR3 sequence (DNA): TGTGCCATCAGCGAGGGTTCTCTGTCCCCAGCTTTCTTT. Translation gives CAISEGSLSPAFF.

V and J are TRBV5-1 and TRBJ1-2; unclear D gene. V gave up 0 bases and J gave up 5 bases, with 17 bases separating them. Germline loops: CDR1 SGHRS, CDR2 YFSETQ. This CDR3 is 16 amino acids long. This chain's CDR3 is CASSLEVGRTGYGYTF. CDR3 nucleotides: TGCGCCAGCAGCTTGGAAGTCGGGCGAACCGGGTATGGCTACACCTTC.

This clonotype was counted at least ten times. The chain has TRBV12-3 or TRBV12-4 and TRBJ1-4; D is perhaps TRBD1 (6 bases). Trimming pared 8 bases from V and 8 bases from J, leaving 18 bases between. The CDR3 runs 14 residues. The CDR3 sequence: CASHSGGQPEKLFF. In DNA form, the CDR3 reads TGTGCCAGCCACTCCGGGGGGCAACCCGAAAAACTGTTTTTT.

This clonotype was seen at least ten times. The rearrangement links TRBV7-2 to TRBJ1-4, with D tentatively TRBD1 (6 bases). This CDR3 contains 14 residues. V dropped 3 bases and J dropped 7 bases, with 12 bases sitting between them. CDR1 is SGHTA, CDR2 FQGNSA, per germline. CDR3: CASSFSRQVEKLFF. CDR3 DNA sequence: TGTGCCAGCAGCTTTAGTCGACAGGTTGAAAAACTGTTTTTT. Drawing the rest from reference TRBV7-2 and TRBJ1-4, the complete variable domain is GAGVSQSPSNKVTEKGKDVELRCDPISGHTALYWYRQSLGQGLEFLIYFQGNSAPDKSGLPSDRFSAERTGGSVSTLTIQRTQQEDSAVYLCASSFSRQVEKLFFGSGTQLSVL.

This clonotype was counted ten times or more. This sequence joins TRBV6-5 and TRBJ1-6; 7 bases align to TRBD1. The CDR3 totals 14 residues. Trimming took 6 bases from V and 7 from J; bases not matched to a gene: 6. The germline V gene has CDR1 MNHEY and CDR2 SVGAGI. CDR3 loop: CASSETGKNSPLHF. CDR3 in DNA: TGTGCCAGCAGCGAGACAGGGAAAAATTCACCCCTCCACTTT.

This clonotype was seen repeatedly, ten times or more. The J gene is TRBJ1-6, the V gene TRBV5-4, with 9 bases fitting TRBD1. Germline CDR1 SGHNT, CDR2 YYREEE (reference sequence). With V trimmed by 2 bases and J by 10 bases, 4 bases remained unmatched. The CDR3 totals 14 residues. CDR3 DNA sequence: TGTGCCAGCAGCTTAACAGGGGGCGGATCACCCCTCCACTTT. This codes for CASSLTGGGSPLHF.

In this sample, this clonotype turned up many times. The chain couples TRBV5-6 to TRBJ1-2, with 7 bases aligning to TRBD1. V trimming: 4 bases; J trimming: 2 bases; junction bases outside the gene matches: 8. The CDR3 runs to 15 residues. Germline CDR1 SGHDT, CDR2 YYEEEE. The CDR3 nucleotides are TGTGCCAGCAGCCTACGAACAGGGGCCAACTATGGCTACACCTTC. It is translated as CASSLRTGANYGYTF.

This clonotype showed up many times. The junction departs from germline at one end; a sequencing error may be responsible. V is TRBV6-5 and J is TRBJ2-7; 9 nucleotides agree with TRBD1. The CDR3 sequence is 13 residues long. Germline V gene data show CDR1 as MNHEY and CDR2 as SVGAGI. CDR3 loop: CATSGDRAYEQYF. CDR3 coding DNA: TGTGCCACCAGTGGGGACAGGGCCTACGAGCAGTACTTC.

At least ten counts were recorded for this clonotype. V is TRBV5-1 and J is TRBJ1-1; TRBD1 matches 9 bases. V lost 4 bases and J lost 6; bases outside the gene matches: 10. Germline lookup yields CDR1 SGHRS and CDR2 YFSETQ. CDR3 length equals 15 residues. CDR3 nucleotides: TGCGCCAGCAGCCCGGGACAGGGCGGGAAAGCTGAAGCTTTCTTT. Translated, it gives CASSPGQGGKAEAFF.

This clonotype was counted many times. The chain couples TRBV4-1 to TRBJ2-3; tentatively, D is TRBD1 (5 bases). This CDR3 contains 14 residues. Germline V gene data show CDR1 as MGHRA and CDR2 as YSYEKL. Trimming cost V 2 bases and J 4 bases, with 10 bases left between them. The CDR3 DNA reads TGCGCCAGCAGCCAACTAAGGACACCAGATACGCAGTATTTT. It specifies CASSQLRTPDTQYF.